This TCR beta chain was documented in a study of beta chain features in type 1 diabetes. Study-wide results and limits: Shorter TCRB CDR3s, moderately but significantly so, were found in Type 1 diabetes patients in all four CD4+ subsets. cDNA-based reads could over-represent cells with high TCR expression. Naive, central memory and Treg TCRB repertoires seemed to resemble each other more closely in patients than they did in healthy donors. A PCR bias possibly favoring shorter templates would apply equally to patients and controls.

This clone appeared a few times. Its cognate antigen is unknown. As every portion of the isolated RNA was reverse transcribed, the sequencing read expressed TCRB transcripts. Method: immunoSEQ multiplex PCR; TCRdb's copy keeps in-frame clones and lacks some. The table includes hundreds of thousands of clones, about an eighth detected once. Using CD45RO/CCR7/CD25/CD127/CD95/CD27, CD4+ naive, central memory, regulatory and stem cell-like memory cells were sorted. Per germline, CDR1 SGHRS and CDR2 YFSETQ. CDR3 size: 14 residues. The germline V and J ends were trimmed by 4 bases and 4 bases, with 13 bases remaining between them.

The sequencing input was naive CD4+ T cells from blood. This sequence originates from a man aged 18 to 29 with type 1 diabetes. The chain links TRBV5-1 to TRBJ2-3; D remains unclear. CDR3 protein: CASSDPRDSDTQYF. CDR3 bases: TGCGCCAGCAGCGATCCTAGGGATTCAGATACGCAGTATTTT.